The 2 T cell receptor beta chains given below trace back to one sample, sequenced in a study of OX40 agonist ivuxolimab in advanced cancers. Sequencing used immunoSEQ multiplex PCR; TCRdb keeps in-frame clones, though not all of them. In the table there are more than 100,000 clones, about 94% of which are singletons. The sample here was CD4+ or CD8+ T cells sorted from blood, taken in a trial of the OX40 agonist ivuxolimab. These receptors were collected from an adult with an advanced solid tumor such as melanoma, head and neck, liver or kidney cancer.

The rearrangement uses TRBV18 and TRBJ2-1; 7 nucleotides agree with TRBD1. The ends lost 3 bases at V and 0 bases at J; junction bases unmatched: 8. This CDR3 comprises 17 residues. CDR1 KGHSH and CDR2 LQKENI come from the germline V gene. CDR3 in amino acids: CASSPSNRQGSYNEQFF. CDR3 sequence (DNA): TGTGCCAGCTCACCCTCCAACCGACAGGGCTCCTACAATGAGCAGTTCTTC.

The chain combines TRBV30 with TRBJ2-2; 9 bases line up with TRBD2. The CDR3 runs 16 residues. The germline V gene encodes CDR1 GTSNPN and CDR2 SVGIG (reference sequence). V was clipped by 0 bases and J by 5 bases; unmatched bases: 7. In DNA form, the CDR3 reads TGTGCCTGGAGTGTCCGCGGGGGGGCCGGAACCGGGGAGCTGTTTTTT. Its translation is CAWSVRGGAGTGELFF.